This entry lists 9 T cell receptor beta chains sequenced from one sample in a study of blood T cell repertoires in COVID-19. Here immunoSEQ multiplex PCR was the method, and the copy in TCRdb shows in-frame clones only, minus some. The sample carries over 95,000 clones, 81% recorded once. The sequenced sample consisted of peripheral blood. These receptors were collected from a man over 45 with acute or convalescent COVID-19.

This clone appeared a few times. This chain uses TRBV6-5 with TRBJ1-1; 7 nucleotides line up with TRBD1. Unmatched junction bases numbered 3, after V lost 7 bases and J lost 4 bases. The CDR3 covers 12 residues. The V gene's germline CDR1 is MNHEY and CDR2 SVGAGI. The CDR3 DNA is TGTGCCAGCACAGGGGGAAGCACTGAAGCTTTCTTT. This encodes CASTGGSTEAFF.

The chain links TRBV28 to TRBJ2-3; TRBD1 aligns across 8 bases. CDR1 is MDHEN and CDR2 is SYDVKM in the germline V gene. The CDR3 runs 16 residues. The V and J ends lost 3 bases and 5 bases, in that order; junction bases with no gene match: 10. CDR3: CASSLFGQGSGDTQYF. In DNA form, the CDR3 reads TGTGCCAGCAGTTTGTTCGGACAGGGTTCGGGAGATACGCAGTATTTT.

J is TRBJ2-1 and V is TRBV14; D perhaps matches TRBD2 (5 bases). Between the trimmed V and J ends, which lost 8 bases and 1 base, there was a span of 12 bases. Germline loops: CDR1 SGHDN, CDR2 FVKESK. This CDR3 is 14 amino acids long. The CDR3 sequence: CASQLDKSYNEQFF. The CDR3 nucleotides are TGTGCCAGCCAACTAGATAAATCCTACAATGAGCAGTTCTTC. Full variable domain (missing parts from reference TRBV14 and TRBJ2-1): EAGVTQFPSHSVIEKGQTVTLRCDPISGHDNLYWYRRVMGKEIKFLLHFVKESKQDESGMPNNRFLAERTGGTYSTLKVQPAELEDSGVYFCASQLDKSYNEQFFGPGTRLTVL.

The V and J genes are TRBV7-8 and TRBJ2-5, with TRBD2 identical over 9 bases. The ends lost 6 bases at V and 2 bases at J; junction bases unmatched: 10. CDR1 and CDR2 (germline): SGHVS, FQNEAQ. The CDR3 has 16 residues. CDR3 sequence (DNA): TGTGCCAGCAGTCTACGGACTAGCGCATATCAAGAGACCCAGTACTTC. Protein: CASSLRTSAYQETQYF.

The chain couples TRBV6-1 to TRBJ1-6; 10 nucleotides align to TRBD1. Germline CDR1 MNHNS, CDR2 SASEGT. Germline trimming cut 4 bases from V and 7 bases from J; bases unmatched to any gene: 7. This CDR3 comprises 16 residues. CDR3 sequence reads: CASSGGTGAPNSPLHF. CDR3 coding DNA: TGTGCCAGCAGTGGAGGGACAGGGGCACCAAATTCACCCCTCCACTTT.

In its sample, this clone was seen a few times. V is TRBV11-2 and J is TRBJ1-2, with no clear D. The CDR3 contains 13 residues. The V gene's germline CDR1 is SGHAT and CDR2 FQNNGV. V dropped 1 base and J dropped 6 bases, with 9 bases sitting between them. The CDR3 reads CASSLGGIDGYTF. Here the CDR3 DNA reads TGTGCCAGCAGCTTAGGAGGGATCGATGGCTACACCTTC.

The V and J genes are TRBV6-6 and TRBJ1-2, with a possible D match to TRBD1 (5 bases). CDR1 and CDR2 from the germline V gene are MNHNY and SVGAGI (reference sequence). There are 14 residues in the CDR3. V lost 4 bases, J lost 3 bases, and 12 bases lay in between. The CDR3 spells CASSLGGTDYGYTF. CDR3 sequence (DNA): TGTGCCAGCAGTTTGGGAGGGACGGACTATGGCTACACCTTC.

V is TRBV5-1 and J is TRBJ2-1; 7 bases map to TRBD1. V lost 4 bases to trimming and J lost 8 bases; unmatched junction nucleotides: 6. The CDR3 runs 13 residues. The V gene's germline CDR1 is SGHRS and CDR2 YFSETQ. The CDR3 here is CASSLGGAYEQFF. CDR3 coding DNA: TGCGCCAGCAGCCTAGGGGGCGCCTATGAGCAGTTCTTC.

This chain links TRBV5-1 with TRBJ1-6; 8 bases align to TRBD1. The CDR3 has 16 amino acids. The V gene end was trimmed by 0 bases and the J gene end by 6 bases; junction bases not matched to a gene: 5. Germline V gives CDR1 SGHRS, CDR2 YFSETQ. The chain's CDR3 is CASSLVRGQGNSPLHF. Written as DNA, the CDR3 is TGCGCCAGCAGCTTGGTCCGCGGACAGGGTAATTCACCCCTCCACTTT.